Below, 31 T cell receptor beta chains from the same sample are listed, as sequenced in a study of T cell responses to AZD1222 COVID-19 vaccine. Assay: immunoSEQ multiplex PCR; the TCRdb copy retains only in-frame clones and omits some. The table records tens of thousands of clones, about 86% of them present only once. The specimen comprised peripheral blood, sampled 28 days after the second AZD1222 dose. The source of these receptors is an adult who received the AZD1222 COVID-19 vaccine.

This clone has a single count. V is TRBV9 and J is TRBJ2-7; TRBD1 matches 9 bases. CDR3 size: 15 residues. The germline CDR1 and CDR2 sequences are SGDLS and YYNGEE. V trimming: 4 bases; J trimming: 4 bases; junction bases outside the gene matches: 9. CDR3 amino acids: CASSINTGGAYEQYF. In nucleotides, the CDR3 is TGTGCCAGCAGCATCAATACAGGGGGCGCTTACGAGCAGTACTTC.

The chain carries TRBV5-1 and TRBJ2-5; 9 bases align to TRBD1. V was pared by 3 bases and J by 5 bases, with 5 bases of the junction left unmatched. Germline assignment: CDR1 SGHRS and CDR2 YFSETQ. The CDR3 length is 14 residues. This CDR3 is CASSSPDRGETQYF. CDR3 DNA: TGCGCCAGCAGCTCGCCGGACAGGGGTGAGACCCAGTACTTC.

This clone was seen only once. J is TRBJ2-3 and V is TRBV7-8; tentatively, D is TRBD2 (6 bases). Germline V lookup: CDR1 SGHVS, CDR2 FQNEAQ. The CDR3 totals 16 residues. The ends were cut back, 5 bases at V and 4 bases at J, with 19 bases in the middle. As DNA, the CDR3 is TGTGCCAGCAGCCTCCCTTGGGGGGACGGGGCAGATACGCAGTATTTT. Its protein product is CASSLPWGDGADTQYF.

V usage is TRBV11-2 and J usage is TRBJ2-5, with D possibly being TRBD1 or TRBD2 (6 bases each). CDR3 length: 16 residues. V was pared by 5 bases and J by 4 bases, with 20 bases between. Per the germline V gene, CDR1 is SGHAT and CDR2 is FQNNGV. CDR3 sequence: CASSPSRERGGETQYF. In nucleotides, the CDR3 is TGTGCCAGCAGCCCTTCTCGGGAGAGAGGGGGAGAGACCCAGTACTTC.

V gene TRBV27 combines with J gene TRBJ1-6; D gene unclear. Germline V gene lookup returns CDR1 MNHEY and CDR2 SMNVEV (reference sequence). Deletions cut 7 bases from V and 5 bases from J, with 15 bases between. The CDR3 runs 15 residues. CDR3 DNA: TGTGCCAGCACCCCTATAGCGGCCAATAATTCACCCCTCCACTTT. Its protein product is CASTPIAANNSPLHF.

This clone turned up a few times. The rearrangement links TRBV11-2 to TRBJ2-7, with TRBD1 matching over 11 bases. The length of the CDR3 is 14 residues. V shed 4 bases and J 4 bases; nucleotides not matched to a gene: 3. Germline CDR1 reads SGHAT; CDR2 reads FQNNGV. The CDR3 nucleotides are TGTGCCAGCAGCTGGGGACAGGGGGGGTACGAGCAGTACTTC. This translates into CASSWGQGGYEQYF.

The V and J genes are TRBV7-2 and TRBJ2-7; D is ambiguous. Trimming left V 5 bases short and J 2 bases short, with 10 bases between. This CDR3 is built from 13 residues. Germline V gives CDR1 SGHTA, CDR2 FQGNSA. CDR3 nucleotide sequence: TGTGCCAGCAGCCCTCCTGGGCCCTACGAGCAGTACTTC. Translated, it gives CASSPPGPYEQYF.

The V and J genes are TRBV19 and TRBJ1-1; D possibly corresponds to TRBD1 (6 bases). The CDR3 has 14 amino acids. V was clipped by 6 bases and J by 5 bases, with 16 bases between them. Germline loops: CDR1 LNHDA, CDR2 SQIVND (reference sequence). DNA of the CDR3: TGTGCCAGTAGCTGGAACAGGGAGAGTACTGAAGCTTTCTTT. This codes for CASSWNRESTEAFF.

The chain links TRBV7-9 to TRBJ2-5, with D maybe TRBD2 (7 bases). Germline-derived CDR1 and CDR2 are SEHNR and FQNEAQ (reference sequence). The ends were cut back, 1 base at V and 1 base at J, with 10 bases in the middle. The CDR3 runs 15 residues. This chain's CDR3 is CASSLGGGLQETQYF. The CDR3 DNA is TGTGCCAGCAGCTTAGGCGGGGGCCTCCAAGAGACCCAGTACTTC.

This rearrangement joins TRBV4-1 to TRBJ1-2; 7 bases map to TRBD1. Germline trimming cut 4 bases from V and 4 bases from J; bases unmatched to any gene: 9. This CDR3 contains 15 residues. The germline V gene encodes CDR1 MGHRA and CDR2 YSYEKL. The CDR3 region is CASSPEGASGYGYTF. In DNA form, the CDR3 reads TGCGCCAGCAGCCCAGAGGGGGCATCAGGCTATGGCTACACCTTC.

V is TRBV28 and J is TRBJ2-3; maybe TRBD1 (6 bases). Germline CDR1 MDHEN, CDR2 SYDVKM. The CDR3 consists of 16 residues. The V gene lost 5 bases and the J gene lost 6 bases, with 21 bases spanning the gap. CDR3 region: CASSPVRDTRRDTQYF. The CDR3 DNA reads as TGTGCCAGCAGTCCCGTCCGGGACACACGGCGGGATACGCAGTATTTT. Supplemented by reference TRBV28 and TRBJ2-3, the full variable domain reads DVKVTQSSRYLVKRTGEKVFLECVQDMDHENMFWYRQDPGLGLRLIYFSYDVKMKEKGDIPEGYSVSREKKERFSLILESASTNQTSMYLCASSPVRDTRRDTQYFGPGTRLTVL.

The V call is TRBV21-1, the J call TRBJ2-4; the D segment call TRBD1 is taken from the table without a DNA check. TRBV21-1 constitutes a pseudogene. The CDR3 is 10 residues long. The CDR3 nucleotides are TGTGCCAGCAGCCCCAGGATTCAGTACTTC. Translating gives CASSPRIQYF.

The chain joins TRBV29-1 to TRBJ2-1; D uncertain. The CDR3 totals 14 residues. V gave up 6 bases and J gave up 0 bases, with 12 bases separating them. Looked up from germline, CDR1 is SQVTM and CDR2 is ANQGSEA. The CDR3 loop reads CSVNRANSYNEQFF. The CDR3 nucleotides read TGCAGCGTGAACCGGGCTAACTCCTACAATGAGCAGTTCTTC.

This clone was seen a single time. CDR3 nucleotides: TGTGCCTGGAGGGGATCCACAGGGGGAAGGCAGTACTTC. This codes for CAWRGSTGGRQYF. This chain connects TRBV30 to TRBJ2-7; 8 bases line up with TRBD1. Germline V gene data show CDR1 as GTSNPN and CDR2 as SVGIG (reference sequence). J gave up 9 bases and V 3 bases, and 10 bases lay outside the gene matches. CDR3 length: 13 amino acids.

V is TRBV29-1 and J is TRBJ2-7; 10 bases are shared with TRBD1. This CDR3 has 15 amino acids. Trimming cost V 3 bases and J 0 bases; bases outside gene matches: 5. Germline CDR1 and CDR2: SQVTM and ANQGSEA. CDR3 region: CSVDLDRGPSYEQYF. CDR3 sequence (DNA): TGCAGCGTTGATTTAGACAGGGGGCCCTCCTACGAGCAGTACTTC.

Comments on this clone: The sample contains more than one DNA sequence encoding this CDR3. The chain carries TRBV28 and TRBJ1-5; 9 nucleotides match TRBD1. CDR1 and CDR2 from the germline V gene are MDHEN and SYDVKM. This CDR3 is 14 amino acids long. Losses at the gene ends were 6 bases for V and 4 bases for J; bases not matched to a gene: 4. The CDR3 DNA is TGTGCCAGCAGCCCAGGACAGGGGAATCAGCCCCAGCATTTT. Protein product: CASSPGQGNQPQHF.

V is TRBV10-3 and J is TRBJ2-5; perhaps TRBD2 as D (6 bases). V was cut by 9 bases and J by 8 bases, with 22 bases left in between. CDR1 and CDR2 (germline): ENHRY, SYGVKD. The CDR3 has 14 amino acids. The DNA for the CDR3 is TGTGCCATAGGACTAACCTCCCGAGAAGGAACCCAGTACTTC. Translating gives CAIGLTSREGTQYF.

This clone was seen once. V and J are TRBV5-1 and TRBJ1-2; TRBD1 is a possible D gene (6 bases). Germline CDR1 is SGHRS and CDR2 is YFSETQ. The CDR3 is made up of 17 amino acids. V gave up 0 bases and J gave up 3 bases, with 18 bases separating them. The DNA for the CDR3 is TGCGCCAGCAGCTTGGGGACAAGGGGGTTCTTCGACTATGGCTACACCTTC. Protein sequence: CASSLGTRGFFDYGYTF.

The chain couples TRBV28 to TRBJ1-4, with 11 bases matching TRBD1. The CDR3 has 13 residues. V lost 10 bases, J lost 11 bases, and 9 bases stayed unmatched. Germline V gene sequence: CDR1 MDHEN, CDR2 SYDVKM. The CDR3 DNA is TGTGCCATCATGGACAGGGGGCAGGGGAAACTGTTTTTT. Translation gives CAIMDRGQGKLFF.

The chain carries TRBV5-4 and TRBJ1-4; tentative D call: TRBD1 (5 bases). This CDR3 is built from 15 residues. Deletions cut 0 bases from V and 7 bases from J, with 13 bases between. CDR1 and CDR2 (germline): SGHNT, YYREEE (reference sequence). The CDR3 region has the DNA TGTGCCAGCAGCTTGGCACGGCAGGGTGGTGAAAAACTGTTTTTT. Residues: CASSLARQGGEKLFF.

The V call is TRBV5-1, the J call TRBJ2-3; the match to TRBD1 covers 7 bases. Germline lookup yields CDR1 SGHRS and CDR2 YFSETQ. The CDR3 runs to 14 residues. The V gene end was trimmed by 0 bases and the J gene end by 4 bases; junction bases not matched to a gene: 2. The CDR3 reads CASSLGTGPDTQYF. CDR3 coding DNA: TGCGCCAGCAGCTTGGGGACAGGCCCAGATACGCAGTATTTT.

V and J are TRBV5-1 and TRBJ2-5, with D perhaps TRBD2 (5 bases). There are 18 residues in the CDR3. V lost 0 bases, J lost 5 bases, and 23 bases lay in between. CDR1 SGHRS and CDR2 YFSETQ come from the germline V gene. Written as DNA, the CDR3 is TGCGCCAGCAGCTTGGATATTAGGGCAGGAGGAGTTAAGGAGACCCAGTACTTC. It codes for CASSLDIRAGGVKETQYF.

Here the CDR3 reads CASRPGFNSPLHF. The CDR3 coding sequence is TGTGCCAGCAGACCGGGGTTTAATTCACCCCTCCACTTT. The V gene is TRBV28, the J gene TRBJ1-6; D is unresolved. The V end was cut by 6 bases, the J end by 6 bases, with 9 bases between. The CDR3 extends over 13 amino acids. Germline-derived CDR1 and CDR2 are MDHEN and SYDVKM.

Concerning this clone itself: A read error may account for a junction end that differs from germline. The CDR3 nucleotides read TGTGCCAGCAGCACACCCGGGACAGGGGCGCTGTTTTTT. Translated: CASSTPGTGALFF. The chain carries TRBV5-4 and TRBJ2-2; TRBD1 aligns across 10 bases. Germline CDR1 SGHNT, CDR2 YYREEE (reference sequence). This CDR3 has 13 residues.

The CDR3 loop reads CASSLAGGWGRSTQYF. CDR3 in DNA: TGCGCCAGCAGCTTGGCCGGAGGGTGGGGCCGATCGACCCAGTACTTC. The chain links TRBV5-1 to TRBJ2-5; the D gene is possibly TRBD2 (6 bases). The CDR3 runs to 16 residues. V was clipped by 0 bases and J by 7 bases, with 19 bases between them. The germline V gene has CDR1 SGHRS and CDR2 YFSETQ.

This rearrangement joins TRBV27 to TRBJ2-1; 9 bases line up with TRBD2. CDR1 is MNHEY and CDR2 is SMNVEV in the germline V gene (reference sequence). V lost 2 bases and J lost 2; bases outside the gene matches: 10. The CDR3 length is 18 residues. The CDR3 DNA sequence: TGTGCCAGCAGTTTAAGGGTGGGTAGCGGGAGTCCCTACAATGAGCAGTTCTTC. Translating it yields CASSLRVGSGSPYNEQFF.

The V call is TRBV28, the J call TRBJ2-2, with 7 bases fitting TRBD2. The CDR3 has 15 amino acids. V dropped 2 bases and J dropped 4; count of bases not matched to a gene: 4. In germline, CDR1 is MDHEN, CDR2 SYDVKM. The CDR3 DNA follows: TGTGCCAGCAGTTTAGGGGGGGGTTCCACCGGGGAGCTGTTTTTT. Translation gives CASSLGGGSTGELFF.

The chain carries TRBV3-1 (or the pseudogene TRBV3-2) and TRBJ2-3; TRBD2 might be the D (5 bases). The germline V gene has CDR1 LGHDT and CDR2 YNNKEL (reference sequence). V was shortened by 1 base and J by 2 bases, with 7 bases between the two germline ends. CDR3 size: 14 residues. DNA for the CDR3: TGTGCCAGCAGCCAAGTTGGACTCACAGATACGCAGTATTTT. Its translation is CASSQVGLTDTQYF.

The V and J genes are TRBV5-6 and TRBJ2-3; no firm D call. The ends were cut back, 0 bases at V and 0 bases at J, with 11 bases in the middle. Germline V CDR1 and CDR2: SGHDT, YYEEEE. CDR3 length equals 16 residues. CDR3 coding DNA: TGTGCCAGCAGCTTGGGCAGCCGTCCTAGCACAGATACGCAGTATTTT. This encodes CASSLGSRPSTDTQYF.

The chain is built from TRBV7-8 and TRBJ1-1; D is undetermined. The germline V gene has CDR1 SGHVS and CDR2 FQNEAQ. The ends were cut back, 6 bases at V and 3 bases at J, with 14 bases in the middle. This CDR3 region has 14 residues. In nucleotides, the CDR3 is TGTGCCAGCAGGGGGTGGGTGGAGGACACTGAAGCTTTCTTT. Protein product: CASRGWVEDTEAFF.

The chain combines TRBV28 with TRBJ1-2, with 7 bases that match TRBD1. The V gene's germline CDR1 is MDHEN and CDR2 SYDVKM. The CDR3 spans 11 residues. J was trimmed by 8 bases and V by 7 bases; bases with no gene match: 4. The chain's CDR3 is CASNDRDGYTF. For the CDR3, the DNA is TGTGCCAGCAATGACAGGGACGGCTACACCTTC.